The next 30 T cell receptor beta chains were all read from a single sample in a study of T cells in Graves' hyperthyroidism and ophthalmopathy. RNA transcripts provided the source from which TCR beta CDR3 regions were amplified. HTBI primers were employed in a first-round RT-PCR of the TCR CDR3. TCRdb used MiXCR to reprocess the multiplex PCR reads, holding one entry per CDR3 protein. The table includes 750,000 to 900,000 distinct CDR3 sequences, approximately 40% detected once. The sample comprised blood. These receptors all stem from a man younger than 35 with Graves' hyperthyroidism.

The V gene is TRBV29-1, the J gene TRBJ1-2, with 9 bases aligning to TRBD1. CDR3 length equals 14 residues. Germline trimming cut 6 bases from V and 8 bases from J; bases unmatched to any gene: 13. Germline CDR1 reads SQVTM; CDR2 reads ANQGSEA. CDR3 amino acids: CSVAQTGGGNGYTF. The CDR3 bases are TGCAGCGTAGCTCAGACAGGGGGAGGGAACGGCTACACCTTC.

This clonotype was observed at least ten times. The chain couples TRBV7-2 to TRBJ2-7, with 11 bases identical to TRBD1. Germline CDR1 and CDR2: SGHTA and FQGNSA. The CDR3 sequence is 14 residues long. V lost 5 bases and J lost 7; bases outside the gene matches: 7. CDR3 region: CASSLGTGGSEQYF. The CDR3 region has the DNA TGTGCCAGCAGCCTTGGGACAGGGGGTAGTGAGCAGTACTTC.

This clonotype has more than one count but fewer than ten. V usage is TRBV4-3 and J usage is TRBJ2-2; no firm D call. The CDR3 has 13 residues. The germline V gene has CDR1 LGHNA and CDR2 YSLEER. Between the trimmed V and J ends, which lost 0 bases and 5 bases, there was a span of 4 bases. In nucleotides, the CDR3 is TGCGCCAGCAGCCAAGATCTGACCGGGGAGCTGTTTTTT. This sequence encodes CASSQDLTGELFF.

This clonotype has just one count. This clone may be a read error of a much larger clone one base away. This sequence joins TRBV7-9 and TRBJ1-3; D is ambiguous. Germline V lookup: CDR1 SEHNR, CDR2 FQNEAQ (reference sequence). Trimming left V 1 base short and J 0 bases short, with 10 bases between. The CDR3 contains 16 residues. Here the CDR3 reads CASSLVGQCSGNTIYF. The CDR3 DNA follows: TGTGCCAGCAGCTTAGTAGGGCAGTGCTCTGGAAACACCATATATTTT.

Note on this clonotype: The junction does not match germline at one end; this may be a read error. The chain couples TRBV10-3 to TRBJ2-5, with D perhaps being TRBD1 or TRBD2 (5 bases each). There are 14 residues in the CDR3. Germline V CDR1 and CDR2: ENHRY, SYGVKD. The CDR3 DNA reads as TGTGCCAGCAGTTACTTCGGGACCCAAGAGACCCAGTACTTC. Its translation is CASSYFGTQETQYF.

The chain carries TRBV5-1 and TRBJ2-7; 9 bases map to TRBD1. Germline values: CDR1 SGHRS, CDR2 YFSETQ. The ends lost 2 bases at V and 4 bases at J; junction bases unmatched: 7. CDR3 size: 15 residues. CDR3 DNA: TGCGCCAGCAGCTTCGGGACAGGGTTGAGTTACGAGCAGTACTTC. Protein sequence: CASSFGTGLSYEQYF.

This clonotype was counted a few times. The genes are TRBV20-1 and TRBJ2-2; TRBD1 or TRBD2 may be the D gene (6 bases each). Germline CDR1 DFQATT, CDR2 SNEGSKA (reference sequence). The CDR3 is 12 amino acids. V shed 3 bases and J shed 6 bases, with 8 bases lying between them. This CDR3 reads CSAREGAGELFF. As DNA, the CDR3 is TGCAGTGCTAGGGAGGGGGCCGGGGAGCTGTTTTTT.

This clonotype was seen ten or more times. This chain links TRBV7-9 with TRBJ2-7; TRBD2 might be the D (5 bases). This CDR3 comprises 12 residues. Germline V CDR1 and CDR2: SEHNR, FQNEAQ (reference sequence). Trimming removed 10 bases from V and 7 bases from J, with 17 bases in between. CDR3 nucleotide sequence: TGTGCCATCTCCCTAGCTGGCGGGGAGCAGTACTTC. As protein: CAISLAGGEQYF. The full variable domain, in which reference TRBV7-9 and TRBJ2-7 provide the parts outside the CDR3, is DTGVSQNPRHKITKRGQNVTFRCDPISEHNRLYWYRQTLGQGPEFLTYFQNEAQLEKSRLLSDRFSAERPKGSFSTLEIQRTEQGDSAMYLCAISLAGGEQYFGPGTRLTVT.

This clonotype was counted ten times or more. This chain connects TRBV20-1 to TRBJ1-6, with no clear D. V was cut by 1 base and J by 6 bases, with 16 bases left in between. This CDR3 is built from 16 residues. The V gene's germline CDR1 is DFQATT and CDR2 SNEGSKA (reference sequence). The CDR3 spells CSARVGSAPSNSPLHF. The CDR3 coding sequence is TGCAGTGCTAGAGTCGGCAGTGCCCCTTCTAATTCACCCCTCCACTTT.

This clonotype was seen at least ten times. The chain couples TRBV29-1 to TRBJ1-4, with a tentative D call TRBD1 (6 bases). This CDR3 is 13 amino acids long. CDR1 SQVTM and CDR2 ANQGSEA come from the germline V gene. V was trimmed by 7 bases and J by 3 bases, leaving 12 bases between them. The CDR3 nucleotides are TGCAGCGCAGTCAGGGGACCTAATGAAAAACTGTTTTTT. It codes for CSAVRGPNEKLFF.

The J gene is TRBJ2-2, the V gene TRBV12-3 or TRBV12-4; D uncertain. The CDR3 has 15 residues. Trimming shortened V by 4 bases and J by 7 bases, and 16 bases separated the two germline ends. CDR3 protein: CASSWLPDSVGELFF. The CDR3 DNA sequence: TGTGCCAGCAGTTGGTTGCCCGATAGTGTCGGGGAGCTGTTTTTT.

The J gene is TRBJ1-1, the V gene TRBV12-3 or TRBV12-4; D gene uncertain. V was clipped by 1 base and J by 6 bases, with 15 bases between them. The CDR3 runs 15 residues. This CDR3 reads CASSLVSGVFAEAFF. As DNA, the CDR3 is TGTGCCAGCAGTTTAGTATCGGGCGTATTTGCTGAAGCTTTCTTT.

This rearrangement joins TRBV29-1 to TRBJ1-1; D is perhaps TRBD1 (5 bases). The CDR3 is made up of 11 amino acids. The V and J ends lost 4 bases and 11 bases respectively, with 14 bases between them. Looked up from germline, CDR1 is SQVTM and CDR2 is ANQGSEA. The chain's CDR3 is CSVVGGRRAFF. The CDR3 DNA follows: TGCAGCGTTGTCGGGGGACGTCGGGCTTTCTTT.

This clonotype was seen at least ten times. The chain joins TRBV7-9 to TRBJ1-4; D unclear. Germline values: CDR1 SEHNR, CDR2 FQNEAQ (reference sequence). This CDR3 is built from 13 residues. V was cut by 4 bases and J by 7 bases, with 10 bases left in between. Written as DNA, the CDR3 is TGTGCCAGCAGCTGGGATATGGGTGAAAAACTGTTTTTT. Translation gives CASSWDMGEKLFF.

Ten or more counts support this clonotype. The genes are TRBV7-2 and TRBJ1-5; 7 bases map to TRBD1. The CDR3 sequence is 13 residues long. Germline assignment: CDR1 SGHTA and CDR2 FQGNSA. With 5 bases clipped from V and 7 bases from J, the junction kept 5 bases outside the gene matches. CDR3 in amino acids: CASSPRGGQPQHF. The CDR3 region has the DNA TGTGCCAGCAGCCCGAGAGGGGGCCAGCCCCAGCATTTT.

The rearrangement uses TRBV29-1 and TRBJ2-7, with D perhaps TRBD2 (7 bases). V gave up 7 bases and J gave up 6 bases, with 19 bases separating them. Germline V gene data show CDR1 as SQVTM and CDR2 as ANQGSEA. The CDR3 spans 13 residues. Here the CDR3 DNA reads TGCAGCGGGGGGGGAACAGGGTTTTGCGAGCAGTACTTC. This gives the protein CSGGGTGFCEQYF.

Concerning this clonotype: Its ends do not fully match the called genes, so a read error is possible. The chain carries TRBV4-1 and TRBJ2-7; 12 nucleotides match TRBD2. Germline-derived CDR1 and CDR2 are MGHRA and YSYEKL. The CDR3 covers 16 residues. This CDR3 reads CASSPTSGGLPYEQYF. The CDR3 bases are TGTGCCAGCAGCCCGACTAGCGGGGGCCTTCCTTACGAGCAGTACTTC.

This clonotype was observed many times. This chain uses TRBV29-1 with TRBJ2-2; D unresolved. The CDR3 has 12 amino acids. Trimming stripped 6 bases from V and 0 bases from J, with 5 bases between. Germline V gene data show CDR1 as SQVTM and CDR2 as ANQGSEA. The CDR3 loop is CSVTTNTGELFF. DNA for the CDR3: TGCAGCGTAACCACGAACACCGGGGAGCTGTTTTTT.

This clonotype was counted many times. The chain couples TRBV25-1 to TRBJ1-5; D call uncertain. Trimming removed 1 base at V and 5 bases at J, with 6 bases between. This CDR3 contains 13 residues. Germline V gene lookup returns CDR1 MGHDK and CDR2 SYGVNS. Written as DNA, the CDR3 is TGTGCCAGCAGTGAATTCAGTGATCAGCCCCAGCATTTT. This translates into CASSEFSDQPQHF.

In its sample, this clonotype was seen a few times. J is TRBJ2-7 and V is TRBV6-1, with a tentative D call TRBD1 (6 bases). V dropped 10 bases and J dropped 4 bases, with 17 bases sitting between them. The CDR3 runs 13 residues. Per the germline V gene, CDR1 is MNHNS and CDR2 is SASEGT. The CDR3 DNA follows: TGTGCCACCACAGGGCCGGTTTCGTACGAGCAGTACTTC. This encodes CATTGPVSYEQYF.

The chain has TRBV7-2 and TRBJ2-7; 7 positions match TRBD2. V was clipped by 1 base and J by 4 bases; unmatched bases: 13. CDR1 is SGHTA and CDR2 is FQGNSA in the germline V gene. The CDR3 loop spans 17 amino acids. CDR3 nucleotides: TGTGCCAGCAGCTTAGAAGGCACCGGACTAGAACCTTACGAGCAGTACTTC. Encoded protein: CASSLEGTGLEPYEQYF.

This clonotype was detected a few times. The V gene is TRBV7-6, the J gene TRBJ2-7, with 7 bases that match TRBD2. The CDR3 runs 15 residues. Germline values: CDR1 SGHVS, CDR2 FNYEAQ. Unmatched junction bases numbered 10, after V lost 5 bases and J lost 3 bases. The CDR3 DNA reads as TGTGCCAGCAGCCAAGGGAGGGTAGAATACTACGAGCAGTACTTC. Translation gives CASSQGRVEYYEQYF.

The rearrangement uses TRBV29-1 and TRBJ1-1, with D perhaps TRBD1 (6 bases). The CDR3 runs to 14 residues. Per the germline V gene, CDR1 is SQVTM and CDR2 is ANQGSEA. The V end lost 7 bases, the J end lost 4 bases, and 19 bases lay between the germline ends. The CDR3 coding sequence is TGCAGCGCCCGACGGGGGGCCGGGAGCACTGAAGCTTTCTTT. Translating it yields CSARRGAGSTEAFF.

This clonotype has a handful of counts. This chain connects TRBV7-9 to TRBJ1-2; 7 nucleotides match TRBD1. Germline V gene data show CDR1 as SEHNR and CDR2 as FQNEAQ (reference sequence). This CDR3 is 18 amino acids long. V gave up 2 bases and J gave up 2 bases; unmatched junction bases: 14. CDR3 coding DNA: TGTGCCAGCAGCTTATTTGGGGACAGCCTATACTCCAACTATGGCTACACCTTC. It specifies CASSLFGDSLYSNYGYTF.

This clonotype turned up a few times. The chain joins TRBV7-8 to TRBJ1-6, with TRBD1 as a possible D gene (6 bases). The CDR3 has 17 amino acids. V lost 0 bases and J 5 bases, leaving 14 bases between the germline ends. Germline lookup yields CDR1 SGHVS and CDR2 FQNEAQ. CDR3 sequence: CASSLAPRTVNNSPLHF. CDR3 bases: TGTGCCAGCAGCTTAGCACCCCGGACAGTCAATAATTCACCCCTCCACTTT.

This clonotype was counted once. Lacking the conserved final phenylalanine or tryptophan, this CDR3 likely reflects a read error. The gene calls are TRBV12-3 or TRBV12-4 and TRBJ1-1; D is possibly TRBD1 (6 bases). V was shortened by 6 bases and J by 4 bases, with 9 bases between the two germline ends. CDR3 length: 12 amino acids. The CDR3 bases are TGTGCCAGCAGACAGGGACTCACTGAAGCTTTCTCT. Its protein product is CASRQGLTEAFS.

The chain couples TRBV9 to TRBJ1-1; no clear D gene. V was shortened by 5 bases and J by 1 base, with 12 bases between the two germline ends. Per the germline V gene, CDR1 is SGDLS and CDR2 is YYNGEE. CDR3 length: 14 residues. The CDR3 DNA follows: TGTGCCAGCAGTTTAATGGTAGAGAACACTGAAGCTTTCTTT. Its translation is CASSLMVENTEAFF.

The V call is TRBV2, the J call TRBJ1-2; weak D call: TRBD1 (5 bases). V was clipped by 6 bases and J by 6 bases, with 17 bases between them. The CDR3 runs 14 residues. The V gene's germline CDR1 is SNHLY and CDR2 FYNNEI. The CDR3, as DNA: TGTGCCAGCAGAGCCGGGACCCCGGGCCATGGCTACACCTTC. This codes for CASRAGTPGHGYTF.

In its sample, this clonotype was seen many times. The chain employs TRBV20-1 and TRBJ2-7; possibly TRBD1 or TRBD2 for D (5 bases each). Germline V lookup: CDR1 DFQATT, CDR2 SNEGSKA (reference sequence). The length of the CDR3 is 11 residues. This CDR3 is CSGTRAYEQYF. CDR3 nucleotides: TGCAGCGGGACGAGGGCCTACGAGCAGTACTTC.

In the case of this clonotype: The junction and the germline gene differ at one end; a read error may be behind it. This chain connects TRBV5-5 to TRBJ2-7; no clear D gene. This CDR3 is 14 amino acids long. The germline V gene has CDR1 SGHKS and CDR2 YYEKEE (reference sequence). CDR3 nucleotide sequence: TGCGCCAGCAGCCAAGATCTTACCGCTAAAGAGCAGTACTTC. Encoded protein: CASSQDLTAKEQYF.